The 27 T cell receptor beta chains listed next were all sequenced from one sample in a study of hypomethylating agent response in myelodysplastic syndrome. Some clones are missing from TCRdb's copy, which holds only in-frame ones; the method was immunoSEQ multiplex PCR. Of approximately 5,000 clones listed, approximately 80% were seen once; the top ten hold approximately 15%. Sequenced here: bone marrow, sampled before or after starting hypomethylating agent treatment for myelodysplastic syndrome (not recorded which). The receptors were sampled from a human donor with myelodysplastic syndrome.

This clone was detected a few times. J is TRBJ2-1 and V is TRBV7-6; D is tentatively TRBD1 or TRBD2 (5 bases each). Germline V gene data show CDR1 as SGHVS and CDR2 as FNYEAQ. Deletions cut 5 bases from V and 8 bases from J, with 7 bases between. The CDR3 covers 11 residues. The CDR3 reads CASSRGDEQFF. CDR3 nucleotides: TGTGCCAGCAGCCGAGGGGATGAGCAGTTCTTC. Combining the CDR3 with reference TRBV7-6 and TRBJ2-1 gives the whole variable domain GAGVSQSPRYKVTKRGQDVALRCDPISGHVSLYWYRQALGQGPEFLTYFNYEAQQDKSGLPNDRFSAERPEGSISTLTIQRTEQRDSAMYRCASSRGDEQFFGPGTRLTVL.

The V and J genes are TRBV4-3 and TRBJ2-7; 7 bases fit TRBD2. The CDR3 is 14 residues long. Germline V lookup: CDR1 LGHNA, CDR2 YSLEER. Trimming cost V 1 base and J 5 bases; bases outside gene matches: 5. As DNA, the CDR3 is TGCGCCAGCAGCCAAGCCATGGGAGGGAACGAGCAGTACTTC. It translates to CASSQAMGGNEQYF.

This rearrangement joins TRBV7-8 to TRBJ1-5, with D uncertain. Germline loops: CDR1 SGHVS, CDR2 FQNEAQ. Trimming shortened V by 0 bases and J by 5 bases, and 17 bases separated the two germline ends. The CDR3 contains 17 residues. CDR3 region: CASSLAVGGGSHQPQHF. CDR3 in DNA: TGTGCCAGCAGCTTAGCGGTGGGTGGAGGGTCCCATCAGCCCCAGCATTTT.

This clone appeared a single time. The chain is built from TRBV11-3 and TRBJ1-1, with D uncertain. Germline V lookup: CDR1 SGHNT, CDR2 YENEEA. The V end was cut by 5 bases, the J end by 1 base, with 8 bases between. The CDR3 has 13 amino acids. As DNA, the CDR3 is TGTGCCAGCAGCCGGAAAGGGAACACTGAAGCTTTCTTT. Protein sequence: CASSRKGNTEAFF.

The chain carries TRBV30 and TRBJ1-6; D unclear. Per the germline V gene, CDR1 is GTSNPN and CDR2 is SVGIG (reference sequence). The length of the CDR3 is 14 residues. The V and J ends lost 4 bases and 6 bases respectively, with 13 bases between them. CDR3 in DNA: TGTGCCTGGATCGGAAAAGGGAGTAATTCACCCCTCCACTTT. The encoded protein is CAWIGKGSNSPLHF. The entire variable domain, with the rest obtained from reference TRBV30 and TRBJ1-6, is as follows: SQTIHQWPATLVQPVGSPLSLECTVEGTSNPNLYWYRQAAGRGLQLLFYSVGIGQISSEVPQNLSASRPQDRQFILSSKKLLLSDSGFYLCAWIGKGSNSPLHFGNGTRLTVT.

A word on this clone: It is likely a read error, because the conserved phenylalanine at the end of the CDR3 is missing. It is unclear where the CDR3 begins or ends on the DNA, so no DNA is shown, and the CDR3 is as TCRdb lists it. The rearrangement links TRBV2 to TRBJ2-2; the listed D gene, TRBD1, was not tested against the DNA. Germline CDR1 is SNHLY and CDR2 is FYNNEI. The CDR3 is made up of 11 amino acids, end residues included. CDR3 in amino acids: CASSEAGRTTH.

This sequence joins TRBV30 and TRBJ2-3, with TRBD2 as a possible D gene (5 bases). The CDR3 extends over 15 amino acids. The ends were cut back, 2 bases at V and 2 bases at J, with 14 bases in the middle. The germline gives CDR1 GTSNPN, CDR2 SVGIG (reference sequence). For the CDR3, the DNA is TGTGCCTGGAGTCTTAAGAGGGAGACCACAGATACGCAGTATTTT. Encoded protein: CAWSLKRETTDTQYF.

This clone was observed a few times. CDR3 loop: CASSTYPRDTGTDTQYF. CDR3 DNA: TGTGCCAGCAGCACCTATCCTCGGGACACGGGCACAGATACGCAGTATTTT. The rearrangement links TRBV11-2 to TRBJ2-3, with D possibly being TRBD1 (6 bases). CDR1 and CDR2 (germline): SGHAT, FQNNGV. The CDR3 loop spans 17 amino acids. V lost 5 bases to trimming and J lost 1 base, with 19 bases between them.

This clone showed up just once. The rearrangement joins TRBV5-4 to TRBJ2-1; 10 nucleotides align to TRBD2. This CDR3 has 15 residues. Losses at the gene ends were 2 bases for V and 5 bases for J; bases not matched to a gene: 4. In germline, CDR1 is SGHNT, CDR2 YYREEE (reference sequence). CDR3 coding DNA: TGTGCCAGCAGCTTAAGCGGGGGGGCCCACAATGAGCAGTTCTTC. It specifies CASSLSGGAHNEQFF.

The V and J genes are TRBV14 and TRBJ1-2; 9 positions match TRBD1. Germline values: CDR1 SGHDN, CDR2 FVKESK. This CDR3 has 16 residues. V lost 0 bases to trimming and J lost 8 bases; unmatched junction nucleotides: 10. Written as DNA, the CDR3 is TGTGCCAGCAGCCAAGACCCTACAGGGGGCACGGAGGGCTACACCTTC. Translated, it gives CASSQDPTGGTEGYTF.

The chain employs TRBV30 and TRBJ2-2, with TRBD1 as a possible D gene (5 bases). Trimming removed 4 bases at V and 6 bases at J, with 12 bases between. Germline values: CDR1 GTSNPN, CDR2 SVGIG (reference sequence). The CDR3 consists of 13 residues. This CDR3 reads CAWNTGSAGELFF. CDR3 DNA sequence: TGTGCCTGGAATACAGGCTCTGCCGGGGAGCTGTTTTTT.

The chain is built from TRBV4-3 and TRBJ1-2; D not resolved. Germline CDR1 LGHNA, CDR2 YSLEER. This CDR3 has 17 residues. Trimming removed 1 base at V and 1 base at J, with 16 bases between. CDR3 sequence: CASSQGAAQRSNYGYTF. DNA of the CDR3: TGCGCCAGCAGCCAAGGTGCGGCACAAAGGAGTAACTATGGCTACACCTTC.

This clone was seen a handful of times. The V call is TRBV7-9, the J call TRBJ2-7; D is undetermined. CDR1 is SEHNR and CDR2 is FQNEAQ in the germline V gene (reference sequence). The CDR3 is made up of 12 amino acids. Trimming took 3 bases from V and 1 from J, leaving 4 bases between them. CDR3 sequence (DNA): TGTGCCAGCAGCTTTGGTTCCTACGAGCAGTACTTC. Translation gives CASSFGSYEQYF. The full variable domain, rest sourced from reference TRBV7-9 and TRBJ2-7, is DTGVSQNPRHKITKRGQNVTFRCDPISEHNRLYWYRQTLGQGPEFLTYFQNEAQLEKSRLLSDRFSAERPKGSFSTLEIQRTEQGDSAMYLCASSFGSYEQYFGPGTRLTVT.

V and J are TRBV12-5 and TRBJ1-2; D may be TRBD1 (5 bases). The germline V gene has CDR1 LGHNT and CDR2 FRNRAP. CDR3 size: 13 residues. V shed 0 bases and J shed 4 bases, with 6 bases lying between them. The CDR3 bases are TGTGCTAGTGGTTTGGTGGGGGTCTATGGCTACACCTTC. Amino acids: CASGLVGVYGYTF.

The chain is built from TRBV5-6 and TRBJ2-7; 16 bases map to TRBD2. Germline CDR1 reads SGHDT; CDR2 reads YYEEEE. This CDR3 region has 18 residues. J lost 2 bases, V lost 3 bases, and 8 bases had no gene match. The DNA for the CDR3 is TGTGCCAGCAGCTCAACGGGACTAGCGGGGGGGTCTGCCTACGAGCAGTACTTC. Amino acid sequence: CASSSTGLAGGSAYEQYF.

J is TRBJ2-1 and V is TRBV4-2, with D possibly being TRBD2 (6 bases). This CDR3 is built from 17 residues. V was clipped by 0 bases and J by 6 bases, with 18 bases between them. CDR1 is LGHNA and CDR2 is YNFKEQ in the germline V gene. Here the CDR3 DNA reads TGTGCCAGCAGCCAAGATGAGGCGCTAGCGCTCCCCAATGAGCAGTTCTTC. Amino acids: CASSQDEALALPNEQFF.

This clone appeared a single time. This chain links TRBV5-4 with TRBJ2-5; 9 bases are a match to TRBD2. Germline lookup yields CDR1 SGHNT and CDR2 YYREEE (reference sequence). Trimming cost V 5 bases and J 1 base; bases outside gene matches: 9. The CDR3 sequence is 16 residues long. CDR3: CASRHASSGGQETQYF. The DNA of the CDR3 is TGTGCCAGCAGACACGCCAGTAGCGGGGGCCAAGAGACCCAGTACTTC. Together with reference TRBV5-4 and TRBJ2-5, the CDR3 gives the full variable domain: ETGVTQSPTHLIKTRGQQVTLRCSSQSGHNTVSWYQQALGQGPQFIFQYYREEENGRGNFPPRFSGLQFPNYSSELNVNALELDDSALYLCASRHASSGGQETQYFGPGTRLLVL.

This rearrangement joins TRBV27 to TRBJ2-1; weak D call: TRBD1 (5 bases). The V end lost 8 bases, the J end lost 9 bases, and 11 bases lay between the germline ends. CDR3 size: 11 residues. Germline V lookup: CDR1 MNHEY, CDR2 SMNVEV (reference sequence). The CDR3 nucleotides read TGTGCCAGCTCAGGGTTGGGTGAGCAGTTCTTC. As protein: CASSGLGEQFF.

The V and J genes are TRBV6-1 and TRBJ1-4, with D possibly TRBD1 on 5 matching bases. Trimming pared 2 bases from V and 8 bases from J, leaving 15 bases between. CDR1 is MNHNS and CDR2 is SASEGT in the germline V gene. The CDR3 extends over 15 amino acids. CDR3 sequence (DNA): TGTGCCAGCAGTGAAAGTTGGGGGAGAGGCGAAAAACTGTTTTTT. The encoded protein is CASSESWGRGEKLFF.

DNA for the CDR3: TGTGCCAGCAGCTTAGACTTTCCCTCCTACGAGCAGTACTTC. This gives the protein CASSLDFPSYEQYF. The gene calls are TRBV7-9 and TRBJ2-7; D unresolved. The germline V gene has CDR1 SEHNR and CDR2 FQNEAQ (reference sequence). V lost 1 base, J lost 0 bases, and 7 bases lay in between. CDR3 size: 14 residues.

In DNA form, the CDR3 reads TGTGCCAGTAGTATATCTGGGAGGGCAGATACGCAGTATTTT. Translated: CASSISGRADTQYF. The chain combines TRBV19 with TRBJ2-3; 7 nucleotides align to TRBD2. The junction had 3 bases not matched to a gene; V was cut back by 2 bases and J by 4 bases. Germline CDR1 and CDR2: LNHDA and SQIVND (reference sequence). CDR3 length: 14 amino acids.

This clone was detected only once. This chain connects TRBV6-6 to TRBJ2-3; D is unclear. V lost 10 bases to trimming and J lost 5 bases, with 16 bases between them. The CDR3 has 13 residues. Germline-derived CDR1 and CDR2 are MNHNY and SVGAGI (reference sequence). The CDR3 sequence: CATNMDELDTQYF. CDR3 bases: TGTGCCACGAACATGGACGAACTAGATACGCAGTATTTT.

The V gene is TRBV6-6, the J gene TRBJ2-7; D remains unclear. V was trimmed by 6 bases and J by 2 bases, leaving 11 bases between them. This CDR3 region has 13 residues. From germline, CDR1 is MNHNY and CDR2 SVGAGI (reference sequence). CDR3 in amino acids: CASSFGPTYEQYF. CDR3 nucleotide sequence: TGTGCCAGCAGCTTCGGGCCCACCTACGAGCAGTACTTC.

This rearrangement joins TRBV6-1 to TRBJ2-7; 9 bases align to TRBD2. CDR1 and CDR2 (germline): MNHNS, SASEGT. V lost 3 bases, J lost 0 bases, and 9 bases stayed unmatched. The CDR3 has 17 amino acids. DNA of the CDR3: TGTGCCAGCAGTGAGGTCAGCGGGGGGCGCGGCTCCTACGAGCAGTACTTC. Protein: CASSEVSGGRGSYEQYF.

This chain uses TRBV10-2 with TRBJ2-2, with a weak D call TRBD1 (6 bases). Trimming shortened V by 6 bases and J by 5 bases, and 25 bases separated the two germline ends. The CDR3 contains 18 residues. CDR1 and CDR2 from the germline V gene are WSHSY and SAAADI. The CDR3 loop reads CASSTTGQTIVGTGELFF. The CDR3 coding sequence is TGCGCCAGCAGCACAACGGGACAAACCATAGTGGGGACCGGGGAGCTGTTTTTT.

V and J are TRBV4-1 and TRBJ2-7; 10 bases line up with TRBD2. Germline-derived CDR1 and CDR2 are MGHRA and YSYEKL. Trimming cost V 0 bases and J 3 bases; bases outside gene matches: 8. CDR3 length: 17 amino acids. The CDR3 loop is CASSQDFYIAGGYEQYF. The CDR3 coding sequence is TGCGCCAGCAGCCAAGATTTTTATATAGCGGGGGGCTACGAGCAGTACTTC.

In its sample, this clone was seen once. This chain links TRBV6-5 with TRBJ2-2; D gene uncertain. V was shortened by 5 bases and J by 4 bases, with 14 bases between the two germline ends. The length of the CDR3 is 15 residues. Germline-derived CDR1 and CDR2 are MNHEY and SVGAGI. The DNA of the CDR3 is TGTGCCAGCAGTCCCGGACGAGCTGGCACCGGGGAGCTGTTTTTT. Amino acid sequence: CASSPGRAGTGELFF.